The 6 T cell receptor beta chains reported below all come from one sample, sequenced in a study of blood T cell repertoires in COVID-19. Only in-frame clones appear in the TCRdb table, and some are missing; sequencing was by immunoSEQ multiplex PCR. Of some 150,000 clones in the sample, almost 85% were seen once. Sequenced sample: peripheral blood. Source of these receptors: a man in his forties or fifties with acute or convalescent COVID-19.

This clone showed up just once. The chain has TRBV7-9 and TRBJ2-1; 8 nucleotides match TRBD2. V was clipped by 1 base and J by 2 bases; unmatched bases: 1. The germline CDR1 and CDR2 sequences are SEHNR and FQNEAQ (reference sequence). This CDR3 is built from 15 residues. Here the CDR3 reads CASSLDGGAYNEQFF. The CDR3 coding sequence is TGTGCCAGCAGCTTAGACGGGGGGGCCTACAATGAGCAGTTCTTC.

This clone was counted a single time. This chain uses TRBV18 with TRBJ1-1, with 8 bases fitting TRBD1. The CDR3 extends over 15 amino acids. CDR1 KGHSH and CDR2 LQKENI come from the germline V gene. The V gene end was trimmed by 1 base and the J gene end by 4 bases; junction bases not matched to a gene: 5. The DNA of the CDR3 is TGTGCCAGCTCACCACAGGGACAGGAGATCACTGAAGCTTTCTTT. Translation gives CASSPQGQEITEAFF. Drawing the rest from reference TRBV18 and TRBJ1-1, the complete variable domain is NAGVMQNPRHLVRRRGQEARLRCSPMKGHSHVYWYRQLPEEGLKFMVYLQKENIIDESGMPKERFSAEFPKEGPSILRIQQVVRGDSAAYFCASSPQGQEITEAFFGQGTRLTVV.

The V gene is TRBV4-1, the J gene TRBJ1-2, with 8 bases lining up with TRBD1. This CDR3 is built from 15 residues. The V gene's germline CDR1 is MGHRA and CDR2 YSYEKL. V was pared by 3 bases and J by 8 bases, with 11 bases of the junction left unmatched. CDR3 DNA sequence: TGCGCCAGCAGCCAGACAGGGGATCAGTTGAAGGGCTACACCTTC. Translated: CASSQTGDQLKGYTF.

This clone was detected only once. The chain combines TRBV12-5 with TRBJ1-3; 7 nucleotides line up with TRBD1. This CDR3 comprises 14 residues. V lost 6 bases and J lost 4; bases outside the gene matches: 6. The V gene's germline CDR1 is LGHNT and CDR2 FRNRAP. CDR3 loop: CASGTGTVGNTIYF. The CDR3 DNA reads as TGTGCTAGTGGCACTGGGACAGTCGGAAACACCATATATTTT.

This clone was detected once. The gene calls are TRBV27 and TRBJ1-1, with D possibly being TRBD1 (6 bases). CDR3 length: 14 amino acids. V lost 2 bases and J 11 bases, leaving 18 bases between the germline ends. Germline V gives CDR1 MNHEY, CDR2 SMNVEV (reference sequence). The CDR3 DNA sequence: TGTGCCAGCAGTTTAGCGGACAGCCGAGAAGTCGCTTTCTTT. Amino acid sequence: CASSLADSREVAFF.

V usage is TRBV18 and J usage is TRBJ1-4; 10 bases are a match to TRBD1. The V segment lost 3 bases and the J segment 7 bases; nucleotides outside the gene matches: 11. The CDR3 totals 17 residues. Germline values: CDR1 KGHSH, CDR2 LQKENI. CDR3 amino acids: CASSPGTGVVVSEKLFF. CDR3 DNA sequence: TGTGCCAGCTCACCCGGGACAGGGGTTGTGGTAAGTGAAAAACTGTTTTTT.